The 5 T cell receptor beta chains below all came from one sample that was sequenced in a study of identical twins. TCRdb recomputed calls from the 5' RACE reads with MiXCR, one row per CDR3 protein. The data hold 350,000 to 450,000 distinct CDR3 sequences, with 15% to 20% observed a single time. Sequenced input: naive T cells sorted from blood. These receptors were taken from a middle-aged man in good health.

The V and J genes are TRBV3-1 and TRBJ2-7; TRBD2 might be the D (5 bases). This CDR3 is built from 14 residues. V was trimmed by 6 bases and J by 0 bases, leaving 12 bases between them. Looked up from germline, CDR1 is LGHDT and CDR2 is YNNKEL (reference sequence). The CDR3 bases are TGTGCCAGCAGTCACGGACTGACCTCCTACGAGCAGTACTTC. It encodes CASSHGLTSYEQYF.

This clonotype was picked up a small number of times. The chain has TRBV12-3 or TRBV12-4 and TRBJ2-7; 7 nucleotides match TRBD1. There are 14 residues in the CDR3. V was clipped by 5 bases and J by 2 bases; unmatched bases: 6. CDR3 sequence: CASSPLQGAYEQYF. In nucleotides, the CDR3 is TGTGCCAGCAGTCCCCTTCAGGGGGCCTACGAGCAGTACTTC.

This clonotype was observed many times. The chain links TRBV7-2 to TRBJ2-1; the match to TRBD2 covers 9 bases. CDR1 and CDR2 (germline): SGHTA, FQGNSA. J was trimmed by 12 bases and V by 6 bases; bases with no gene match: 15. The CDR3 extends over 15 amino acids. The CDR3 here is CASSQGSGGTRGQFF. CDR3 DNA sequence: TGTGCCAGCAGTCAGGGAAGCGGGGGGACAAGGGGGCAGTTCTTC.

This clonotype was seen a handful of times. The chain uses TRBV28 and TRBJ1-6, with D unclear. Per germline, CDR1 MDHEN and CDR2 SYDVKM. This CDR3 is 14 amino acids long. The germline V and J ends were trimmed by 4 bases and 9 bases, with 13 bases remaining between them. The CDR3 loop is CASSYLLEGSPLHF. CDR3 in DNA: TGTGCCAGCAGTTATCTGCTCGAGGGTTCACCCCTCCACTTT.

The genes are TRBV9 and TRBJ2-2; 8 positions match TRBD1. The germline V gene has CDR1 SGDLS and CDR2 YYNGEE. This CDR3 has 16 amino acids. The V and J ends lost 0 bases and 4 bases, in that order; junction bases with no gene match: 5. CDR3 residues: CASSVGTGGITGELFF. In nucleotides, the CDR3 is TGTGCCAGCAGCGTAGGAACAGGGGGGATCACCGGGGAGCTGTTTTTT.